This T cell receptor (beta chain) was identified in a study of CD8 T cells in Susac syndrome. About this clonotype: What it binds is not known.

V was trimmed by 1 base and J by 10 bases, leaving 6 bases between them. This CDR3 contains 11 residues. Looked up from germline, CDR1 is SGHDT and CDR2 is YYEEEE. Sequencing targeted TCR beta in blood CD8+ and CD4+ T cells. While CD8+ and CD4+ T cells were isolated negatively, TEMRA cells were enriched by FACS. General study results and limits: TCR sequencing and HLA analysis covered a relatively small number of individuals.

With random hexamers, reverse transcription was performed on about 0.5 to 1 ug of RNA. TCRdb re-derived calls from the immunoSEQ multiplex PCR reads in MiXCR, one entry per CDR3 protein. The table has around 46,000 distinct CDR3 sequences, about 92% seen once. The chain has TRBV5-6 and TRBJ2-1; D uncertain. Source material: CD8+ T cells from PBMCs. The sequence was obtained from a human donor in good health. CDR3 sequence (DNA): TGTGCCAGCAGCTTGTCTTGGGAGCAGTTCTTC. It encodes CASSLSWEQFF.